Listed below are T cell receptor beta chains from one sample, sequenced in a study of T-cell memory formation after mild COVID-19. TCRdb independently ran MiXCR on the 5' RACE reads; one entry per CDR3 protein. Among about 160,000 distinct CDR3 sequences listed, 30% to 35% were seen once. The sequencing input was PBMCs or a T cell subset sorted from them (not recorded which). The receptor source for this set is an adult woman who had mild COVID-19 (a few samples of this study predate the infection). Cell type and time point are not known. Both conserved end residues are part of each CDR3. A D gene is named only where the DNA matches it firmly. The size field is filled for only some rows; it gives once, few, many or a size class.

d_call clone_size j_call v_call cdr3_nt cdr3_aa
NA few TRBJ1-1 TRBV5-5 TGTGCCAGCAGCAGCGTACTGACTTCGGGTACTGAAGCTTTCTTT CASSSVLTSGTEAFF
NA NA TRBJ2-2 TRBV24-1 TGTGCCACCAGTGATGTTGCTTTCACCGGGGAGCTGTTTTTT CATSDVAFTGELFF
TRBD2 few TRBJ2-5 TRBV5-6 TGTGCCAGCAGCCCCGGGACTAGCGACGAGACCCAGTACTTC CASSPGTSDETQYF
TRBD1 NA TRBJ1-5 TRBV12-3/TRBV12-4 TGTGCCAGCAGCCTGACAGGGGTCCAGCCCCAGCATTTT CASSLTGVQPQHF
NA few TRBJ2-2 TRBV6-2/TRBV6-3 TGTGCCAGCAGTTTCCACGGGGAGCTGTTTTTT CASSFHGELFF
NA NA TRBJ1-1 TRBV18 TGTGCCAGCTCACCGGACACTGAAGCTTTCTTT CASSPDTEAFF
TRBD2 NA TRBJ2-3 TRBV5-4 TGTGCCAGCAGCACCTCTAGCGGCGGCACAGATACGCAGTATTTT CASSTSSGGTDTQYF
NA few TRBJ1-1 TRBV12-3/TRBV12-4 TGTGCCAGCAGTTTAGAGCGGCTGAACACTGAAGCTTTCTTT CASSLERLNTEAFF
NA few TRBJ1-2 TRBV30 TGTGCCTGCATCCCCCCAGGGAGCTATGGCTACACCTTC CACIPPGSYGYTF
TRBD2 NA TRBJ2-1 TRBV2 TGTGCCAGCAGACAAAGCGGGGGGGCGTCCTACAATGAGCAGTTCTTC CASRQSGGASYNEQFF